The 26 T cell receptor beta chains below all came from one sample that was sequenced in a study of blood T cell repertoires in COVID-19. TCRdb keeps only in-frame clones here, not all; method: immunoSEQ multiplex PCR. The data show about 140,000 clones, 75% to 85% seen once. The sample taken for sequencing was peripheral blood. The receptors originated from a man in his sixties with active or convalescent COVID-19.

This clone was observed a handful of times. V is TRBV4-3 and J is TRBJ1-5; tentatively, D is TRBD1 (6 bases). The CDR3 is 14 residues long. Germline V gene sequence: CDR1 LGHNA, CDR2 YSLEER. V lost 1 base to trimming and J lost 9 bases, with 13 bases between them. CDR3 in DNA: TGCGCCAGCAGCCAAGGACCGGGGGGGCGGCCCCAGCATTTT. Encoded protein: CASSQGPGGRPQHF.

V gene TRBV4-3 combines with J gene TRBJ1-1; 8 bases fit TRBD1. After removal of 0 bases from V and 7 bases from J, the junction contained 4 bases not matched to a gene. Germline V lookup: CDR1 LGHNA, CDR2 YSLEER. CDR3 length: 14 residues. CDR3 sequence reads: CASSQDRQGIEAFF. DNA for the CDR3: TGCGCCAGCAGCCAAGATCGACAGGGGATTGAAGCTTTCTTT.

This clone was found a few times. The V call is TRBV14, the J call TRBJ1-6; 7 bases line up with TRBD1. Germline CDR1 SGHDN, CDR2 FVKESK. The ends lost 1 base at V and 7 bases at J; junction bases unmatched: 22. The CDR3 is 21 residues long. For the CDR3, the DNA is TGTGCCAGCAGCCAAGGTGTGTTGGGCGGGACAGCCAACCTTTGGAATTCACCCCTCCACTTT. It is translated as CASSQGVLGGTANLWNSPLHF. Looking up the rest from reference TRBV14 and TRBJ1-6 gives the full variable domain: EAGVTQFPSHSVIEKGQTVTLRCDPISGHDNLYWYRRVMGKEIKFLLHFVKESKQDESGMPNNRFLAERTGGTYSTLKVQPAELEDSGVYFCASSQGVLGGTANLWNSPLHFGNGTRLTVT.

The chain carries TRBV28 and TRBJ2-7; D possibly corresponds to TRBD2 (5 bases). Trimming left V 6 bases short and J 5 bases short, with 20 bases between. This CDR3 has 15 amino acids. Germline-derived CDR1 and CDR2 are MDHEN and SYDVKM. CDR3 protein: CASSEPGNRDHEQYV. The CDR3 DNA reads as TGTGCCAGCAGCGAACCCGGGAATCGAGACCACGAGCAGTACGTC.

V is TRBV5-6 and J is TRBJ2-5, with 7 bases matching TRBD2. V trimming: 4 bases; J trimming: 0 bases; junction bases outside the gene matches: 3. This CDR3 has 14 residues. CDR1 and CDR2 (germline): SGHDT, YYEEEE. CDR3 DNA: TGTGCCAGCAGCGAGGCGGGGGACCAAGAGACCCAGTACTTC. Translating it yields CASSEAGDQETQYF.

The chain joins TRBV5-1 to TRBJ1-2, with a weak D call TRBD1 (6 bases). The V gene lost 3 bases and the J gene lost 8 bases, with 14 bases spanning the gap. Germline CDR1 SGHRS, CDR2 YFSETQ. CDR3 length: 13 amino acids. Written as DNA, the CDR3 is TGCGCCAGCAGCTACGAAGGGGACACGGGCTACACCTTC. Amino acid sequence: CASSYEGDTGYTF.

In this sample, this clone turned up once. The chain carries TRBV11-3 and TRBJ1-4; 9 nucleotides line up with TRBD1. Losses at the gene ends were 3 bases for V and 5 bases for J; bases not matched to a gene: 1. In germline, CDR1 is SGHNT, CDR2 YENEEA. This CDR3 spans 14 amino acids. Here the CDR3 DNA reads TGTGCCAGCAGCTTCGGGACAGGGAATGAAAAACTGTTTTTT. Its protein is CASSFGTGNEKLFF.

V is TRBV7-6 and J is TRBJ1-4; D is ambiguous. Germline V lookup: CDR1 SGHVS, CDR2 FNYEAQ. The CDR3 runs 11 residues. V gave up 5 bases and J gave up 7 bases, with 5 bases separating them. CDR3 loop: CASSPREKLFF. The CDR3 DNA is TGTGCCAGCAGCCCGCGTGAAAAACTGTTTTTT. Drawing the rest from reference TRBV7-6 and TRBJ1-4, the complete variable domain is GAGVSQSPRYKVTKRGQDVALRCDPISGHVSLYWYRQALGQGPEFLTYFNYEAQQDKSGLPNDRFSAERPEGSISTLTIQRTEQRDSAMYRCASSPREKLFFGSGTQLSVL.

CDR3 nucleotide sequence: TGTGCCAGCTCGGGACAGGGACTCAATGAGCAGTTCTTC. Residues: CASSGQGLNEQFF. The chain links TRBV18 to TRBJ2-1, with 9 bases identical to TRBD1. This CDR3 comprises 13 residues. V dropped 6 bases and J dropped 6; count of bases not matched to a gene: 3. Germline values: CDR1 KGHSH, CDR2 LQKENI.

The V and J genes are TRBV6-5 and TRBJ1-2; D call uncertain. This CDR3 contains 14 residues. Germline CDR1 and CDR2: MNHEY and SVGAGI. Trimming took 2 bases from V and 8 from J, leaving 15 bases between them. The CDR3 here is CASSYQQNSYGYTF. The CDR3 bases are TGTGCCAGCAGTTACCAACAGAATTCCTACGGCTACACCTTC.

DNA for the CDR3: TGTGCCAGCAGGGCAGGCTGGCCTAACACAGATACGCAGTATTTT. Encoded protein: CASRAGWPNTDTQYF. This chain uses TRBV27 with TRBJ2-3; D remains unclear. The CDR3 is made up of 15 amino acids. V was trimmed by 6 bases and J by 2 bases, leaving 15 bases between them. Germline CDR1 reads MNHEY; CDR2 reads SMNVEV (reference sequence).

The gene calls are TRBV5-6 and TRBJ2-2; 9 positions match TRBD2. The V gene's germline CDR1 is SGHDT and CDR2 YYEEEE. This CDR3 has 16 amino acids. The junction had 7 bases not matched to a gene; V was cut back by 1 base and J by 6 bases. The DNA for the CDR3 is TGTGCCAGCAGCTTGATAGGGGCTAGCGGGGCCGGGGAGCTGTTTTTT. This gives the protein CASSLIGASGAGELFF.

V gene TRBV5-1 combines with J gene TRBJ1-4; no firm D call. The V gene lost 1 base and the J gene lost 9 bases, with 16 bases spanning the gap. Germline V gene lookup returns CDR1 SGHRS and CDR2 YFSETQ. This CDR3 is 15 amino acids long. CDR3 nucleotides: TGCGCCAGCAGCTTGTCCACGGAGGACTGGCAAAAACTGTTTTTT. Amino acid sequence: CASSLSTEDWQKLFF.

The chain employs TRBV6-5 and TRBJ1-4; 12 bases agree with TRBD1. Looked up from germline, CDR1 is MNHEY and CDR2 is SVGAGI. The CDR3 has 15 residues. The junction had 6 bases not matched to a gene; V was cut back by 5 bases and J by 8 bases. CDR3 protein: CASSRDRGHGEKLFF. CDR3 coding DNA: TGTGCCAGCAGTCGGGACAGGGGGCACGGAGAAAAACTGTTTTTT.

The J gene is TRBJ2-1, the V gene TRBV5-4; the D is unclear. Germline CDR1 is SGHNT and CDR2 is YYREEE (reference sequence). The V and J ends lost 0 bases and 2 bases respectively, with 9 bases between them. CDR3 length: 15 amino acids. The CDR3 region is CASSLGRRTYNEQFF. CDR3 nucleotide sequence: TGTGCCAGCAGCTTGGGTCGGAGAACCTACAATGAGCAGTTCTTC.

V is TRBV29-1 and J is TRBJ1-2; D is perhaps TRBD1 (5 bases). CDR3 length: 12 amino acids. The germline CDR1 and CDR2 sequences are SQVTM and ANQGSEA. Trimming pared 3 bases from V and 5 bases from J, leaving 10 bases between. Written as DNA, the CDR3 is TGCAGCGTTGAGGGCGGGGGTTATGGCTACACCTTC. It yields the protein CSVEGGGYGYTF.

This sequence joins TRBV28 and TRBJ2-2; no reliable D call. The germline V gene has CDR1 MDHEN and CDR2 SYDVKM. The CDR3 is made up of 12 amino acids. V was pared by 1 base and J by 6 bases, with 3 bases between. The CDR3 is CASSLSAGELFF. The CDR3 bases are TGTGCCAGCAGTTTATCTGCCGGGGAGCTGTTTTTT. The full variable domain, in which reference TRBV28 and TRBJ2-2 provide the parts outside the CDR3, is DVKVTQSSRYLVKRTGEKVFLECVQDMDHENMFWYRQDPGLGLRLIYFSYDVKMKEKGDIPEGYSVSREKKERFSLILESASTNQTSMYLCASSLSAGELFFGEGSRLTVL.

This clone appeared once. The chain recombines TRBV4-1 with TRBJ1-2; D is perhaps TRBD1 (5 bases). The CDR3 runs 13 residues. Germline V gene data show CDR1 as MGHRA and CDR2 as YSYEKL. V lost 3 bases and J 3 bases, leaving 8 bases between the germline ends. DNA for the CDR3: TGCGCCAGCAGCCATGGCAGGGACTATGGCTACACCTTC. It is translated as CASSHGRDYGYTF.

The CDR3 nucleotides read TGTGCCAGCAGCCCCCCGACATCTATAGCTTTCTTT. Protein: CASSPPTSIAFF. The chain recombines TRBV28 with TRBJ1-1; D not certain. V dropped 6 bases and J dropped 10 bases, with 15 bases sitting between them. The CDR3 loop spans 12 amino acids. CDR1 and CDR2 from the germline V gene are MDHEN and SYDVKM.

The chain uses TRBV25-1 and TRBJ1-6, with 7 bases that match TRBD1. CDR3 length: 12 amino acids. The V segment lost 6 bases and the J segment 9 bases; nucleotides outside the gene matches: 2. Germline assignment: CDR1 MGHDK and CDR2 SYGVNS. CDR3 amino acids: CASREGASPLHF. The DNA of the CDR3 is TGTGCCAGCAGGGAGGGGGCTTCACCCCTCCACTTT.

The table lists this clone with a count of one. The V and J genes are TRBV12-5 and TRBJ1-2; TRBD1 aligns across 9 bases. This CDR3 comprises 18 residues. Per germline, CDR1 LGHNT and CDR2 FRNRAP. Germline trimming cut 5 bases from V and 6 bases from J; bases unmatched to any gene: 19. DNA of the CDR3: TGTGCTAGTGGTCCGGGGGGGACAGGGAAGAGTTTGGGTCATGGCTACACCTTC. Its protein is CASGPGGTGKSLGHGYTF. Variable domain in full (rest from reference TRBV12-5 and TRBJ1-2): DARVTQTPRHKVTEMGQEVTMRCQPILGHNTVFWYRQTMMQGLELLAYFRNRAPLDDSGMPKDRFSAEMPDATLATLKIQPSEPRDSAVYFCASGPGGTGKSLGHGYTFGSGTRLTVV.

The sample holds a few counts of this clone. The chain employs TRBV10-2 and TRBJ1-1; 7 nucleotides line up with TRBD1. V shed 3 bases, J shed 5 bases, and the junction held 9 bases outside the gene matches. CDR1 is WSHSY and CDR2 is SAAADI in the germline V gene. The CDR3 loop spans 15 amino acids. CDR3 nucleotide sequence: TGCGCCAGCAGTGACACGACAGGGATGGGGACTGAAGCTTTCTTT. Residues: CASSDTTGMGTEAFF.

This clone was recorded a few times. The gene calls are TRBV18 and TRBJ1-2; D remains ambiguous. With 3 bases removed from V and 3 bases from J, the gap between germline ends came to 17 bases. The CDR3 spans 16 residues. Germline V lookup: CDR1 KGHSH, CDR2 LQKENI. CDR3 bases: TGTGCCAGCTCACCCAAGCTACTCTCGGGTGACTATGGCTACACCTTC. This encodes CASSPKLLSGDYGYTF.

The chain carries TRBV6-5 and TRBJ2-7; 7 bases map to TRBD1. Germline V CDR1 and CDR2: MNHEY, SVGAGI. Trimming cost V 5 bases and J 0 bases; bases outside gene matches: 4. The length of the CDR3 is 14 residues. The CDR3 loop is CASSRDSSSYEQYF. The DNA of the CDR3 is TGTGCCAGCAGTAGGGACAGCAGCTCCTACGAGCAGTACTTC.

The chain couples TRBV6-6 to TRBJ2-3; 10 nucleotides align to TRBD2. V was clipped by 7 bases and J by 4 bases; unmatched bases: 11. Germline V gives CDR1 MNHNY, CDR2 SVGAGI (reference sequence). The CDR3 extends over 16 amino acids. CDR3 residues: CASTFRAGGPADTQYF. As DNA, the CDR3 is TGTGCCAGCACATTTAGAGCGGGAGGGCCGGCAGATACGCAGTATTTT.

The chain uses TRBV6-2 or TRBV6-3 and TRBJ1-2; TRBD1 agrees at 7 bases. Germline assignment: CDR1 MNHEY and CDR2 SVGEGT. The CDR3 has 16 amino acids. V was pared by 0 bases and J by 4 bases, with 8 bases of the junction left unmatched. The CDR3 nucleotides read TGTGCCAGCAGTTACTCGATAGGGGGCGGCGGCTATGGCTACACCTTC. Protein: CASSYSIGGGGYGYTF.